These 24 T cell receptor beta chains share one sample of origin, sequenced in a study of T cells in Graves' hyperthyroidism and ophthalmopathy. RNA transcripts gave rise to amplified TCR beta CDR3 regions. The HTBI primer set served for first-round RT-PCR of the TCR CDR3. TCRdb reanalysed the multiplex PCR reads using MiXCR and keeps one entry per CDR3 protein. The profile covers approximately 300,000 distinct CDR3 sequences, with roughly 17% appearing a single time and approximately 31% taken by the ten largest. The material sequenced was blood. The source is a man aged 25-40 years with Graves' hyperthyroidism.

This clonotype occurred many times. The chain links TRBV28 to TRBJ1-1; D is ambiguous. V lost 4 bases to trimming and J lost 1 base, with 7 bases between them. CDR1 and CDR2 (germline): MDHEN, SYDVKM. There are 13 residues in the CDR3. This CDR3 reads CASSSRKNTEAFF. The CDR3 DNA follows: TGTGCCAGCAGTTCGAGGAAGAACACTGAAGCTTTCTTT.

The sample holds many counts of this clonotype. The V call is TRBV9, the J call TRBJ2-5; D is possibly TRBD2 (5 bases). Per germline, CDR1 SGDLS and CDR2 YYNGEE. Deletions cut 6 bases from V and 5 bases from J, with 29 bases between. The CDR3 sequence is 18 residues long. The CDR3 DNA follows: TGTGCCAGCACGCTACCTCCCGGGGATCTTCCGAACATTGAGACCCAGTACTTC. This translates into CASTLPPGDLPNIETQYF. Filled out from reference TRBV9 and TRBJ2-5, the complete variable domain reads DSGVTQTPKHLITATGQRVTLRCSPRSGDLSVYWYQQSLDQGLQFLIQYYNGEERAKGNILERFSAQQFPDLHSELNLSSLELGDSALYFCASTLPPGDLPNIETQYFGPGTRLLVL.

This clonotype was seen ten or more times. This chain joins TRBV6-2 or TRBV6-3 and TRBJ1-1, with D unresolved. Trimming cost V 6 bases and J 1 base, with 12 bases left between them. The CDR3 is made up of 14 amino acids. Germline CDR1 is MNHEY and CDR2 is SVGEGT. CDR3 sequence reads: CASRVGQANTEAFF. The CDR3 region has the DNA TGTGCCAGCAGGGTCGGGCAGGCGAACACTGAAGCTTTCTTT.

Details on this clonotype: Since a much larger clone is just one base distant, this may be a read error. The chain is built from TRBV10-3 and TRBJ1-4; D unresolved. The CDR3 runs to 12 residues. CDR1 and CDR2 (germline): ENHRY, SYGVKD. V lost 8 bases and J lost 10, with 14 bases in between. The CDR3 is CAIGERHGKLFF. CDR3 nucleotide sequence: TGTGCCATCGGGGAGCGGCATGGAAAACTGTTTTTT.

This clonotype was counted at least ten times. This chain links TRBV6-1 with TRBJ2-2, with a weak D call TRBD1 (6 bases). Trimming left V 6 bases short and J 5 bases short, with 7 bases between. CDR1 is MNHNS and CDR2 is SASEGT in the germline V gene. The CDR3 is made up of 12 amino acids. CDR3 DNA: TGTGCCAGCAGCGACAGGACCGGGGAGCTGTTTTTT. The encoded protein is CASSDRTGELFF.

This clonotype occurred many times. J is TRBJ1-5 and V is TRBV6-1; D remains unclear. The CDR3 extends over 13 amino acids. Trimming took off 3 bases at V and 5 bases at J, with 8 bases between the two ends. In germline, CDR1 is MNHNS, CDR2 SASEGT. The CDR3 bases are TGTGCCAGCAGTGAGGTTTGGGATCAGCCCCAGCATTTT. This gives the protein CASSEVWDQPQHF.

Many counts were recorded for this clonotype. The CDR3: CASRRLAKNIQYF. The CDR3 nucleotides read TGTGCCAGCAGGAGGCTAGCCAAAAACATTCAGTACTTC. This rearrangement joins TRBV7-8 to TRBJ2-4, with D uncertain. CDR1 and CDR2 (germline): SGHVS, FQNEAQ. The CDR3 spans 13 residues. V gave up 6 bases and J gave up 0 bases, with 6 bases separating them.

This clonotype was counted many times. CDR3 DNA: TGTGCCAGCAGCCCCGGGACAGGGGTAAGGAACACTGAAGCTTTCTTT. Protein product: CASSPGTGVRNTEAFF. The V gene is TRBV11-2, the J gene TRBJ1-1; 10 bases match TRBD1. Germline V lookup: CDR1 SGHAT, CDR2 FQNNGV. With 5 bases clipped from V and 1 base from J, the junction kept 7 bases outside the gene matches. The CDR3 covers 16 residues. The full variable domain, its missing parts supplied by reference TRBV11-2 and TRBJ1-1, is EAGVAQSPRYKIIEKRQSVAFWCNPISGHATLYWYQQILGQGPKLLIQFQNNGVVDDSQLPKDRFSAERLKGVDSTLKIQPAKLEDSAVYLCASSPGTGVRNTEAFFGQGTRLTVV.

This clonotype was seen at least ten times. The rearrangement uses TRBV3-1 and TRBJ1-1; D not resolved. The CDR3 consists of 16 residues. The V end lost 3 bases, the J end lost 1 base, and 15 bases lay between the germline ends. The germline V gene encodes CDR1 LGHDT and CDR2 YNNKEL (reference sequence). The chain's CDR3 is CASSQAGTVPNTEAFF. CDR3 nucleotide sequence: TGTGCCAGCAGCCAGGCCGGAACAGTCCCGAACACTGAAGCTTTCTTT.

This clonotype was picked up many times. This chain joins TRBV28 and TRBJ2-7; D is possibly TRBD2 (6 bases). Trimming took off 6 bases at V and 4 bases at J, with 19 bases between the two ends. The CDR3 loop spans 15 amino acids. Germline lookup yields CDR1 MDHEN and CDR2 SYDVKM. CDR3 in amino acids: CASRNGVLAGYEQYF. In DNA, the CDR3 is TGTGCCAGCAGAAATGGGGTTTTGGCGGGGTACGAGCAGTACTTC.

At least ten counts were recorded for this clonotype. The chain has TRBV6-1 and TRBJ1-2; possibly TRBD1 for D (5 bases). The V gene lost 7 bases and the J gene lost 4 bases, with 16 bases spanning the gap. The CDR3 spans 14 residues. Germline-derived CDR1 and CDR2 are MNHNS and SASEGT. As DNA, the CDR3 is TGTGCCAGCACCGTAGACCCGGGGGTCTATGGCTACACCTTC. Protein sequence: CASTVDPGVYGYTF.

At least ten counts were recorded for this clonotype. The V gene is TRBV30, the J gene TRBJ2-3; D is uncertain. Germline CDR1 is GTSNPN and CDR2 is SVGIG (reference sequence). Trimming cost V 4 bases and J 3 bases, with 5 bases left between them. The CDR3 extends over 11 amino acids. The CDR3 here is CAWTSTDTQYF. The DNA for the CDR3 is TGTGCCTGGACATCAACAGATACGCAGTATTTT.

This chain joins TRBV20-1 and TRBJ2-5; 12 bases agree with TRBD2. V was pared by 5 bases and J by 1 base, with 5 bases of the junction left unmatched. The CDR3 consists of 15 residues. Per the germline V gene, CDR1 is DFQATT and CDR2 is SNEGSKA (reference sequence). The CDR3 is CSAGWTSGIQETQYF. The CDR3 DNA follows: TGCAGTGCTGGGTGGACTAGCGGGATCCAAGAGACCCAGTACTTC.

This clonotype was counted ten times or more. The V gene is TRBV2, the J gene TRBJ1-1; D uncertain. Trimming removed 3 bases at V and 4 bases at J, with 12 bases between. Germline V gene data show CDR1 as SNHLY and CDR2 as FYNNEI. The CDR3 length is 14 residues. This chain's CDR3 is CASSDLGGATEAFF. DNA for the CDR3: TGTGCCAGCAGTGACCTAGGAGGTGCCACTGAAGCTTTCTTT.

This clonotype has at least ten counts. This sequence joins TRBV2 and TRBJ2-7; D perhaps matches TRBD2 (6 bases). Trimming pared 6 bases from V and 7 bases from J, leaving 19 bases between. The V gene's germline CDR1 is SNHLY and CDR2 FYNNEI. This CDR3 contains 14 residues. The CDR3 DNA sequence: TGTGCCAGCAGGGGGGACTGGGCGGTGGGAGAGCAGTACTTC. This gives the protein CASRGDWAVGEQYF.

This chain uses TRBV13 with TRBJ1-2; the match to TRBD1 covers 8 bases. CDR3 length: 12 residues. Germline-derived CDR1 and CDR2 are PRHDT and FYEKMQ (reference sequence). The ends lost 4 bases at V and 7 bases at J; junction bases unmatched: 2. CDR3 DNA: TGTGCCAGCAGCTCCAGGGGGCCTGGCTACACCTTC. Translation: CASSSRGPGYTF.

This clonotype was recorded at least ten times. The rearrangement links TRBV5-1 to TRBJ1-4; possibly TRBD1 for D (5 bases). The CDR3 totals 13 residues. V dropped 5 bases and J dropped 6 bases, with 11 bases sitting between them. Germline-derived CDR1 and CDR2 are SGHRS and YFSETQ. As DNA, the CDR3 is TGCGCCAGCAGTTCAGGGATGGATGAAAAACTGTTTTTT. Translation: CASSSGMDEKLFF.

V is TRBV29-1 and J is TRBJ1-1; 11 bases fit TRBD1. This CDR3 has 14 amino acids. The V gene end was trimmed by 4 bases and the J gene end by 11 bases; junction bases not matched to a gene: 12. The V gene's germline CDR1 is SQVTM and CDR2 ANQGSEA. DNA for the CDR3: TGCAGCGTTGGTGGGAAGACCGGGACAGGGGGTGCTTTCTTT. Its protein product is CSVGGKTGTGGAFF. The whole variable domain, filled in from reference TRBV29-1 and TRBJ1-1, reads SAVISQKPSRDICQRGTSLTIQCQVDSQVTMMFWYRQQPGQSLTLIATANQGSEATYESGFVIDKFPISRPNLTFSTLTVSNMSPEDSSIYLCSVGGKTGTGGAFFGQGTRLTVV.

This clonotype has at least ten counts. The V call is TRBV12-3 or TRBV12-4, the J call TRBJ1-5; TRBD1 agrees at 8 bases. The CDR3 has 16 residues. Germline trimming cut 1 base from V and 6 bases from J; bases unmatched to any gene: 8. CDR3 coding DNA: TGTGCCAGCAGTTTAGTGACAGGGGAGTACAGTCAGCCCCAGCATTTT. Translating it yields CASSLVTGEYSQPQHF.

This clonotype has more than one count but fewer than ten. The rearrangement joins TRBV6-1 to TRBJ2-1, with 12 bases aligning to TRBD2. Trimming at V came to 10 bases and at J to 9 bases, leaving 10 bases not matched to a gene. This CDR3 is 14 amino acids long. Germline V gene data show CDR1 as MNHNS and CDR2 as SASEGT. CDR3 sequence (DNA): TGTGCCACCGGACTAGCGGGGTGGGGTGCTGAGCAGTTCTTC. This gives the protein CATGLAGWGAEQFF.

The chain combines TRBV19 with TRBJ1-5; D remains ambiguous. Germline values: CDR1 LNHDA, CDR2 SQIVND (reference sequence). V was clipped by 2 bases and J by 6 bases, with 5 bases between them. The CDR3 contains 12 residues. The CDR3 DNA follows: TGTGCCAGTAGTATATCCCGTCAGCCCCAGCATTTT. It translates to CASSISRQPQHF. Full variable domain (missing parts from reference TRBV19 and TRBJ1-5): DGGITQSPKYLFRKEGQNVTLSCEQNLNHDAMYWYRQDPGQGLRLIYYSQIVNDFQKGDIAEGYSVSREKKESFPLTVTSAQKNPTAFYLCASSISRQPQHFGDGTRLSIL.

This clonotype came up a few times. The rearrangement links TRBV20-1 to TRBJ1-1; tentatively, D is TRBD1 (5 bases). This CDR3 has 16 residues. The germline V gene encodes CDR1 DFQATT and CDR2 SNEGSKA (reference sequence). V was clipped by 0 bases and J by 3 bases, with 17 bases between them. CDR3 sequence (DNA): TGCAGTGCTAGAGATACCCGTTTGGGGGGTTACACTGAAGCTTTCTTT. This translates into CSARDTRLGGYTEAFF.

This clonotype came up many times. This rearrangement joins TRBV3-1 to TRBJ2-3, with 7 bases that match TRBD2. V was pared by 1 base and J by 0 bases, with 4 bases of the junction left unmatched. There are 16 residues in the CDR3. Germline CDR1 is LGHDT and CDR2 is YNNKEL (reference sequence). CDR3 protein: CASSQGPGLSTDTQYF. CDR3 sequence (DNA): TGTGCCAGCAGCCAAGGACCGGGACTAAGCACAGATACGCAGTATTTT.

Note on this clonotype: This may come from a read error, since a much larger clone is one base off. The chain joins TRBV27 to TRBJ2-7; possible D gene TRBD2, 6 bases. The CDR3 sequence is 16 residues long. In germline, CDR1 is MNHEY, CDR2 SMNVEV (reference sequence). Trimming took 2 bases from V and 0 from J, leaving 14 bases between them. CDR3 nucleotide sequence: TGTGCCAGCAGTTTACCAGGAGGGTCGCTCTCCTACGAGCAGTACTTC. As protein: CASSLPGGSLSYEQYF.